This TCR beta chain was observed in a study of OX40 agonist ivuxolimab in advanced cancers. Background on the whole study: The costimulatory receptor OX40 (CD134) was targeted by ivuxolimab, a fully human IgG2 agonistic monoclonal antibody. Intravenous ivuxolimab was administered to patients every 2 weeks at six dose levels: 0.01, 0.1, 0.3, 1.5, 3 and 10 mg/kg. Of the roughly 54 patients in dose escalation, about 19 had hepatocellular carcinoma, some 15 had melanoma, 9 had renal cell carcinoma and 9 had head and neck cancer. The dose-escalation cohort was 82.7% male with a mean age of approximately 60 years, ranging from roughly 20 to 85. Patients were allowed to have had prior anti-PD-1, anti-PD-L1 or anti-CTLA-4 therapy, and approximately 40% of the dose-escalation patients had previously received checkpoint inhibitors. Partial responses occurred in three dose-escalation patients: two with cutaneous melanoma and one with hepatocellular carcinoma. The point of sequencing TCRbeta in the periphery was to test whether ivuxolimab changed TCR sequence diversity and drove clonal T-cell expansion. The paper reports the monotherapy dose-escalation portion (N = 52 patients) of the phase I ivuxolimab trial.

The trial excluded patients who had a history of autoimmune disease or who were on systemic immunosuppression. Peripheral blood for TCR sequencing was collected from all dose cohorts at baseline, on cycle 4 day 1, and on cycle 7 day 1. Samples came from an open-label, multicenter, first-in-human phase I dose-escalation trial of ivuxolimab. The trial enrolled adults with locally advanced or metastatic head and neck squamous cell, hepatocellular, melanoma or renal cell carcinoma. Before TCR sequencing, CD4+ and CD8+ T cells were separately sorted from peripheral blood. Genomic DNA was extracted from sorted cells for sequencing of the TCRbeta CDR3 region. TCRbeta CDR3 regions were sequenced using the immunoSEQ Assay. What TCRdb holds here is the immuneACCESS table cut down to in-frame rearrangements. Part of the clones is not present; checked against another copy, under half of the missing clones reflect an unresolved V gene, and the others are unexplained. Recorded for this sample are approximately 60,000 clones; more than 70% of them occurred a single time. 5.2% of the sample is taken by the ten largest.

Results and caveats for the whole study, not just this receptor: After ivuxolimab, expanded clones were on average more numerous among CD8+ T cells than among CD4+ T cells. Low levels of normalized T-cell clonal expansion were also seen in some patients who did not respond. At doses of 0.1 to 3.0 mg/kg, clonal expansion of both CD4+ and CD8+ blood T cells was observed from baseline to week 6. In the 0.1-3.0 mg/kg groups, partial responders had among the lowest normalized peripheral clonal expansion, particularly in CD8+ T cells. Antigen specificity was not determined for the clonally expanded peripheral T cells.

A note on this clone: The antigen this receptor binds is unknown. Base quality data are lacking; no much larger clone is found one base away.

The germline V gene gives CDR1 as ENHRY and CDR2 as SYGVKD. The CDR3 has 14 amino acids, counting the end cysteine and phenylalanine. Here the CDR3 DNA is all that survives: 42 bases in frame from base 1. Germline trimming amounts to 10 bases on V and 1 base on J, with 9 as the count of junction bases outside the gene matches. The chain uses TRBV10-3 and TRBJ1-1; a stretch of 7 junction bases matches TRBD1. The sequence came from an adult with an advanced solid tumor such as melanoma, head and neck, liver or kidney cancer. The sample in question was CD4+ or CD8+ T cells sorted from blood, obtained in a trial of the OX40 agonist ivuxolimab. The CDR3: CASKPTGRNTEAFF. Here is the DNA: TGTGCCAGTAAGCCGACAGGGAGGAACACTGAAGCTTTCTTT.